This paragraph covers one T cell receptor beta chain sequence. The target antigen is unknown. Time point noted: week 5, during vaccination. The investigators gave 300 ug of mutant IDH1 20-mer peptide in each vaccine dose, together with topical imiquimod. This sample was included in a study of a mutant IDH1 vaccine in newly diagnosed glioma. Study as a whole: Initiation of the vaccine course occurred 4-6 weeks after radiotherapy alone, or alongside temozolomide cycles. Most patients had received both radiotherapy and temozolomide, the prior options being radiotherapy, temozolomide, or both.

The table came from immunoSEQ multiplex PCR; TCRdb's copy has only in-frame clones and leaves some out. The data show 30,000 to 35,000 clones, about 56% seen once. Study-wide results and caveats: Changes in top peripheral clonotypes did not appear linked to pseudoprogression.

Trimming took 4 bases from V and 0 from J, leaving 10 bases between them. CDR1 SQVTM and CDR2 ANQGSEA come from the germline V gene. The CDR3 length is 15 residues. This chain links TRBV29-1 with TRBJ2-6; perhaps TRBD2 as D (5 bases). This clonotype originated in a young woman with glioma. Sequencing used PBMCs, obtained from a glioma patient whose treatment included an IDH1 peptide vaccine. As DNA, the CDR3 is TGCAGCGTTGGGGGAGAGCCCTCTGGGGCCAACGTCCTGACTTTC. It codes for CSVGGEPSGANVLTF.